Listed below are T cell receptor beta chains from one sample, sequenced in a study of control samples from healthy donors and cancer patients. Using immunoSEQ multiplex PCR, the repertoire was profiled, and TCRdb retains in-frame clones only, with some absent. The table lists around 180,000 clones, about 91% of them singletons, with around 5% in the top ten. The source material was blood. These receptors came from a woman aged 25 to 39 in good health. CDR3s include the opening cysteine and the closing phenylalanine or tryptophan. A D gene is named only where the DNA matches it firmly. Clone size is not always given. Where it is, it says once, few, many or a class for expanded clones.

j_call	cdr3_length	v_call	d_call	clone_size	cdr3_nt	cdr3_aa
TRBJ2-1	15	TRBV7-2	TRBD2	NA	TGTGCCAGCAGCTCAACGGGACTAGCGCCCAATGAGCAGTTCTTC	CASSSTGLAPNEQFF
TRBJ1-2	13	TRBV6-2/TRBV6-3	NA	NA	TGTGCCAGCAGTCAACGGATTAACTATGGCTACACCTTC	CASSQRINYGYTF
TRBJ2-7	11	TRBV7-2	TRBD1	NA	TGTGCCAGCAGCTTAGAGGGGGCGCAGTACTTC	CASSLEGAQYF
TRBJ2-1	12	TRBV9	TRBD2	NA	TGTGCCAGCACCCCAGAGCGGGGTGAGCAGTTCTTC	CASTPERGEQFF
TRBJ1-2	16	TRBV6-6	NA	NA	TGTGCCAGCACCTCCTCCCCCTCGACAGACAACTATGGCTACACCTTC	CASTSSPSTDNYGYTF
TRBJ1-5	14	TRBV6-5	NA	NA	TGTGCCACCTCGACGGCCCCTGGGTATCAGCCCCAGCATTTT	CATSTAPGYQPQHF
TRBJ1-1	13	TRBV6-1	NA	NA	TGTGCCAGCAGTGATGGGAGGGGTACTGAAGCTTTCTTT	CASSDGRGTEAFF
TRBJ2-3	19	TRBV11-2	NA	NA	TGTGCCAGCAGCTTACTTGGCGAGGTAGTGGGGGGCCATTCAGATACGCAGTATTTT	CASSLLGEVVGGHSDTQYF
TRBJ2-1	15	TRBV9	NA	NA	TGTGCCAGCAGCGTCGGGGGTGATCTAGGCAATGAGCAGTTCTTC	CASSVGGDLGNEQFF
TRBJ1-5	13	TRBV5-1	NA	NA	TGCGCCAGCAGCTTGGGACCAGGGCAGCCCCAGCATTTT	CASSLGPGQPQHF
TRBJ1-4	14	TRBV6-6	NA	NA	TGTGCCAGCAGTTACGGCGTAACTAATGAAAAACTGTTTTTT	CASSYGVTNEKLFF
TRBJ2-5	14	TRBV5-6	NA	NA	TGTGCCAGCAGCTACCGGGGGCCCGGGCGGACCCAGTACTTC	CASSYRGPGRTQYF
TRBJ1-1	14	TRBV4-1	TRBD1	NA	TGCGCCAGCAGCGGCTTGACAGGGGGCACTGAAGCTTTCTTT	CASSGLTGGTEAFF
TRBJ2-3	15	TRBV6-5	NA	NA	TGTGCCAGCAGCCCCTCGGTGGGAACCACAGATACGCAGTATTTT	CASSPSVGTTDTQYF
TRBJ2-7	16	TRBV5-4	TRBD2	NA	TGTGCCAGCAGCTCACCCTCGACTAGCGGGAGTTACGAGCAGTACTTC	CASSSPSTSGSYEQYF
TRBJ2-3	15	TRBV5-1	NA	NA	TGCGCCAGCAGCTTGAAGCTGCCCGGCACAGATACGCAGTATTTT	CASSLKLPGTDTQYF
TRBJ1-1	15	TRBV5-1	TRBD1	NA	TGCGCCAGCAGCTCGGGACAGAGGGCGGGGACTGAAGCTTTCTTT	CASSSGQRAGTEAFF
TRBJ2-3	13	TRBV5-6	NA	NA	TGTGCCAGCAGCCGACCGATTTTAGATACGCAGTATTTT	CASSRPILDTQYF
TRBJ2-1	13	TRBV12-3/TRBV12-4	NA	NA	TGTGCCACCCAGATAAAGGGGAGGAATGAGCAGTTCTTC	CATQIKGRNEQFF
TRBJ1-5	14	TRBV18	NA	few	TGTGCCAGCTCGCCCGACCCCGACCTGCAGCCCCAGCATTTT	CASSPDPDLQPQHF
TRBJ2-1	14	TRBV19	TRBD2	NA	TGTGCCAGTAGTATACGCCTAGCGGGTATTGAGCAGTTCTTC	CASSIRLAGIEQFF
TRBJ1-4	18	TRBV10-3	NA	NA	TGTGCCGCCTCTCCCCGGGCATTTGGGGTGGGAACTAATGAAAAACTGTTTTTT	CAASPRAFGVGTNEKLFF
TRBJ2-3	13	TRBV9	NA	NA	TGTGCCAGCCGAGGAGAGGGGACAGATACGCAGTATTTT	CASRGEGTDTQYF
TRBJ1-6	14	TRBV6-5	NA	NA	TGTGCCAGCAGAGGACAGCGCTCCAAATGGACGCTCCACTTT	CASRGQRSKWTLHF
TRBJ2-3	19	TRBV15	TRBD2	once	TGTGCCACCAGCAGCGGATCTCAAGCGGGATCGGTGTACACAGATACGCAGTATTTT	CATSSGSQAGSVYTDTQYF
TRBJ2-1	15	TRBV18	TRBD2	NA	TGTGCCAGCTCACCCTATAGCGGGGTTTACAATGAGCAGTTCTTC	CASSPYSGVYNEQFF
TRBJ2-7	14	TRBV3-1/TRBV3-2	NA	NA	TGTGCCAGCAGCCAAGATTTGGCTAGTAACGAGCAGTACTTC	CASSQDLASNEQYF
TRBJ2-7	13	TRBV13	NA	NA	TGTGCCAGCAGCTTGTCGGACTCCTACGAGCAGTACTTC	CASSLSDSYEQYF
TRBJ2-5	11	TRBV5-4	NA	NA	TGTGCCAGCAGCGACCGAGAGACCCAGTACTTC	CASSDRETQYF
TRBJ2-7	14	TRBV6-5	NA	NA	TGTGCCAGCAGTTATACAGGGTTAGGGGACGAGCAGTACTTC	CASSYTGLGDEQYF
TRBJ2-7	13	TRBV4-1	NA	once	TGCGCCAGCAGCCTTTCAGGGGCCGGGGAGCAGTACTTC	CASSLSGAGEQYF
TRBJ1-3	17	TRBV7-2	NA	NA	TGTGCCAGCAGCTTAGCGTTCGGGCAGAGCTCTGGAAACACCATATATTTT	CASSLAFGQSSGNTIYF
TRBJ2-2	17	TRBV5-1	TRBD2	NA	TGCGCCAGCAGCTTGAAAGCGGGGCCCCCGAACACCGGGGAGCTGTTTTTT	CASSLKAGPPNTGELFF
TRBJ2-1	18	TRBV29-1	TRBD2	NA	TGCAGCGTTGCGGGTAGGGGAGGACTAGCGGGAGGCTCCAATGAGCAGTTCTTC	CSVAGRGGLAGGSNEQFF
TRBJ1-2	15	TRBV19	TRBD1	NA	TGTGCCAGTGCCCGGTCAGGGGGAGAAATTCAAGGCTACACCTTC	CASARSGGEIQGYTF
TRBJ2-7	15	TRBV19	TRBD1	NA	TGTGCCAGTAGTTCCTCCGGGACAGGGGCGCTCGAGCAGTACTTC	CASSSSGTGALEQYF
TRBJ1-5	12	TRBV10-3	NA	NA	TGTGCCATCAGTGCGACAGGTCAGCCCCAGCATTTT	CAISATGQPQHF
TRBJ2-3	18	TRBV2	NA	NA	TGTGCCAGCAGAGCGACTTCGCGAGTAGGGGATAGCACAGATACGCAGTATTTT	CASRATSRVGDSTDTQYF
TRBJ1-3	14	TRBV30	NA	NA	TGTGCCTGGAGTGTAGGAGGGACTGGAAACACCATATATTTT	CAWSVGGTGNTIYF
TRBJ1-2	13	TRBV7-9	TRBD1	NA	TGTGCCACAATGGACAGGGATGACTATGGCTACACCTTC	CATMDRDDYGYTF
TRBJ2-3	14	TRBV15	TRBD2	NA	TGTGCCACCAGCATTGGACTAGCTTCAGATACGCAGTATTTT	CATSIGLASDTQYF
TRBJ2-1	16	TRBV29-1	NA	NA	TGCAGCGTTGATGTCGGACAGACACCTCGATACAATGAGCAGTTCTTC	CSVDVGQTPRYNEQFF
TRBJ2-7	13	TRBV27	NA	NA	TGTGCCAGCAGCTCCCGAGGAGCGAGCGAGCAGTACTTC	CASSSRGASEQYF
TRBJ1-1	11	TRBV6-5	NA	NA	TGTGCCAGCAAGGGGCCAGGGTTGGCTTTCTTT	CASKGPGLAFF
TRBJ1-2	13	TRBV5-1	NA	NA	TGCGCCAGCAGCTTGGGAGGCCACTATGGCTACACCTTC	CASSLGGHYGYTF
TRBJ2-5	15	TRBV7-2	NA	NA	TGTGCCAGCAGCTTATTGGGCTATGGTGGGGAGACCCAGTACTTC	CASSLLGYGGETQYF
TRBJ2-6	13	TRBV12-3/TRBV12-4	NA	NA	TGTGCCAGCCAGGGGAGGGGGGCCAACGTCCTGACTTTC	CASQGRGANVLTF
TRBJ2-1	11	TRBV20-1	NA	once	TGCAGTGCTAGAGATCTAAATGAGCAGTTCTTC	CSARDLNEQFF
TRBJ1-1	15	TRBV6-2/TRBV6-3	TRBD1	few	TGTGCCAGCAGTTTGGGGACAGGGGATTGGACTGAAGCTTTCTTT	CASSLGTGDWTEAFF
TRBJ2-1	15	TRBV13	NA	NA	TGTGCCAGCAGCCCTCGGACAGGGAGGGGGAATGAGCAGTTCTTC	CASSPRTGRGNEQFF
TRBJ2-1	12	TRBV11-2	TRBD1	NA	TGTGCCAGCAGCTCCCAGGACAGGGGCCAGTTCTTC	CASSSQDRGQFF
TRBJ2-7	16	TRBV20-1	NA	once	TGCAGTGCTAGTCGGCCCCCGGGGCAGGGGCCCTACGAGCAGTACTTC	CSASRPPGQGPYEQYF
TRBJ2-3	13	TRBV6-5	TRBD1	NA	TGTGCCAGTACTAGGACAGGCCAAGGTACGCAGTATTTT	CASTRTGQGTQYF
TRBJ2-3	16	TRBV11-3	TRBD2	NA	TGTGCCAGCAGCCGTGGGACTAGCGGGAGCACAGATACGCAGTATTTT	CASSRGTSGSTDTQYF
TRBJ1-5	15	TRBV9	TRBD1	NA	TGTGCCAGCAGCGTGACAGGGGGGAGCAATCAGCCCCAGCATTTT	CASSVTGGSNQPQHF
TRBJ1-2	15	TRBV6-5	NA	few	TGTGCCAGCACCACGACTTGGGGCAGCCCCTATGGCTACACCTTC	CASTTTWGSPYGYTF
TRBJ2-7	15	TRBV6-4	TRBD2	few	TGTGCCAGCAGGAGAGCTAGCGGGAGGGCAGGCGAGCAGTACTTC	CASRRASGRAGEQYF
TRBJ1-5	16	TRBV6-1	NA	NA	TGTGCCAGCAGTGAATACGGCCATGATAGCAATCAGCCCCAGCATTTT	CASSEYGHDSNQPQHF
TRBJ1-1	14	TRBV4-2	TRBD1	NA	TGTGCCAGCAGTTTCGGGACAGGGAAAGGTGAAGCTTTCTTT	CASSFGTGKGEAFF